Below are 11 T cell receptor beta chains sequenced from a single sample in a study of cytomegalovirus exposure and HLA in healthy donors. In the PCR, 60 Vbeta and 13 Jbeta primers were used. Some clones are missing from TCRdb's copy, which holds only in-frame ones; the method was immunoSEQ multiplex PCR. The sample records approximately 120,000 clones, approximately 80% being singletons. The sequenced sample consisted of PBMCs. The origin of the receptors is a man younger than 45 in good health and CMV-seropositive.

This chain joins TRBV5-1 and TRBJ1-3; D might be TRBD1 (5 bases). This CDR3 contains 16 residues. V lost 0 bases to trimming and J lost 0 bases, with 10 bases between them. Germline V gene lookup returns CDR1 SGHRS and CDR2 YFSETQ. CDR3 region: CASSLVGRDSGNTIYF. The CDR3 coding sequence is TGCGCCAGCAGCTTGGTAGGCAGGGACTCTGGAAACACCATATATTTT.

The V and J genes are TRBV19 and TRBJ1-6; 8 nucleotides align to TRBD1. The CDR3 runs to 15 residues. Losses at the gene ends were 4 bases for V and 10 bases for J; bases not matched to a gene: 9. Germline V gene data show CDR1 as LNHDA and CDR2 as SQIVND (reference sequence). In DNA, the CDR3 is TGTGCCAGTAGTACCCAGACAGGGGCTAGGTCACCCCTCCACTTT. Translating it yields CASSTQTGARSPLHF.

This chain connects TRBV29-1 to TRBJ1-2; perhaps TRBD1 as D (5 bases). The CDR3 is made up of 13 amino acids. V lost 7 bases to trimming and J lost 8 bases, with 20 bases between them. The V gene's germline CDR1 is SQVTM and CDR2 ANQGSEA. The CDR3 here is CSGLGDSLGGYTF. The CDR3 DNA reads TGCAGCGGGTTGGGTGACAGCTTAGGGGGCTACACCTTC. The full variable domain, completed using reference TRBV29-1 and TRBJ1-2, is SAVISQKPSRDICQRGTSLTIQCQVDSQVTMMFWYRQQPGQSLTLIATANQGSEATYESGFVIDKFPISRPNLTFSTLTVSNMSPEDSSIYLCSGLGDSLGGYTFGSGTRLTVV.

The chain links TRBV2 to TRBJ2-7; 7 nucleotides match TRBD1. Trimming removed 4 bases from V and 5 bases from J; junction bases left unmatched: 5. This CDR3 region has 13 residues. Germline V CDR1 and CDR2: SNHLY, FYNNEI. The DNA for the CDR3 is TGTGCCAGCAGTGGGGCCAGGGGGAACGAGCAGTACTTC. The encoded protein is CASSGARGNEQYF.

The chain couples TRBV7-2 to TRBJ1-2; tentatively, D is TRBD1 (5 bases). The CDR3 runs to 14 residues. Germline assignment: CDR1 SGHTA and CDR2 FQGNSA. V lost 5 bases and J 8 bases, leaving 18 bases between the germline ends. This CDR3 is CASSTMTRVDGYTF. CDR3 nucleotide sequence: TGTGCCAGCAGCACCATGACCAGGGTCGACGGCTACACCTTC.

V and J are TRBV5-3 and TRBJ2-7; 8 bases map to TRBD2. TRBV5-3 is identified as an open reading frame with a role that is uncertain. The CDR3 loop spans 15 amino acids. Trimming took 3 bases from V and 9 from J; bases not matched to a gene: 14. This CDR3 is CARSSPGGARVTQYF. DNA of the CDR3: TGTGCCAGAAGCTCCCCGGGGGGGGCGCGGGTGACGCAGTACTTC.

This chain connects TRBV18 to TRBJ2-3, with TRBD2 matching 10 bases. The CDR3 sequence is 15 residues long. The V segment lost 2 bases and the J segment 4 bases; nucleotides outside the gene matches: 3. CDR1 is KGHSH, CDR2 LQKENI, per germline. The DNA for the CDR3 is TGTGCCAGCTCACCAGCGCTAGCGGGGGCAGATACGCAGTATTTT. Translation: CASSPALAGADTQYF.

This chain uses TRBV19 with TRBJ1-2; TRBD1 agrees at 7 bases. Germline V gene data show CDR1 as LNHDA and CDR2 as SQIVND (reference sequence). This CDR3 spans 11 amino acids. V lost 6 bases to trimming and J lost 7 bases; unmatched junction nucleotides: 2. The CDR3 coding sequence is TGTGCCAGTAGAGGGGGCGGTGGCTACACCTTC. Translating gives CASRGGGGYTF.

This chain connects TRBV7-6 to TRBJ1-2; maybe TRBD1 (5 bases). Trimming removed 5 bases at V and 7 bases at J, with 14 bases between. CDR1 and CDR2 from the germline V gene are SGHVS and FNYEAQ. CDR3 length equals 13 residues. The CDR3 region is CASSPAGNRGYTF. CDR3 DNA sequence: TGTGCCAGCAGCCCCGCAGGGAATCGTGGCTACACCTTC.

This rearrangement joins TRBV12-5 to TRBJ2-3, with TRBD1 matching 7 bases. Germline values: CDR1 LGHNT, CDR2 FRNRAP. J lost 0 bases, V lost 9 bases, and 12 bases had no gene match. The CDR3 has 16 amino acids. The CDR3 DNA reads as TGTGCTAGCTTCACCCACAGGGGCGAAAGCACAGATACGCAGTATTTT. Its protein is CASFTHRGESTDTQYF.

The rearrangement joins TRBV6-6 to TRBJ2-5; maybe TRBD2 (5 bases). Trimming stripped 6 bases from V and 5 bases from J, with 10 bases between. CDR3 size: 12 residues. Germline V gene data show CDR1 as MNHNY and CDR2 as SVGAGI (reference sequence). The CDR3, as DNA: TGTGCCAGCAGCCCCACGGGGGAGACCCAGTACTTC. Its translation is CASSPTGETQYF.